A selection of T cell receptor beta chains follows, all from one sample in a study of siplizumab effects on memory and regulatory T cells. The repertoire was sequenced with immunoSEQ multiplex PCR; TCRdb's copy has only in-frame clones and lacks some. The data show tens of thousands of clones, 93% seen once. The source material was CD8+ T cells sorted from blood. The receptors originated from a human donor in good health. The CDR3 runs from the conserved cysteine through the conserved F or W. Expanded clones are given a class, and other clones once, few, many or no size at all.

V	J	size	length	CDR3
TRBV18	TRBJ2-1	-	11	CASSLGTEQFF
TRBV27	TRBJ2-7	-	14	CASGTGVNSYEQYF
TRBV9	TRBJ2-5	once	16	CASSAPGGGRAKTQYF
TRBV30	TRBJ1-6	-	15	CAWSERPFGSSPLHF
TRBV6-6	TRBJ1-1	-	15	CASRGTEEGGTEAFF
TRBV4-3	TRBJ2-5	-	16	CASSQDRTSNQETQYF
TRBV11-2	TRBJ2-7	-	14	CASSFGQGVYEQYF
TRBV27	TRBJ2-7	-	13	CASSFGGSYEQYF
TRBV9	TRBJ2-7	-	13	CASSEGWGYEQYF
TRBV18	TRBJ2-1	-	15	CASSPNWVLDNEQFF
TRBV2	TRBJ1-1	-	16	CASSEAGDRRATEAFF
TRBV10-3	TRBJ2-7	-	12	CAISLTNYEQYF
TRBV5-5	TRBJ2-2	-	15	CASSLIDRNTGELFF
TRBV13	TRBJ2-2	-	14	CASSLGQYTGELFF
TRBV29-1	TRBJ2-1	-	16	CSVEGTSGSSYNEQFF
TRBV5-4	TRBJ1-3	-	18	CASSPGTGRDPSGNTIYF
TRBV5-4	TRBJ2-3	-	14	CASSYSPEADTQYF
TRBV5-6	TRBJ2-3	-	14	CASSRDTDTDTQYF
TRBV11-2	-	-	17	CASSLAYSGQGYYEQYF
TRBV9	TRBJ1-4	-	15	CASSVGGGANEKLFF
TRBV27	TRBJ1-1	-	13	CASSFSRGTEAFF